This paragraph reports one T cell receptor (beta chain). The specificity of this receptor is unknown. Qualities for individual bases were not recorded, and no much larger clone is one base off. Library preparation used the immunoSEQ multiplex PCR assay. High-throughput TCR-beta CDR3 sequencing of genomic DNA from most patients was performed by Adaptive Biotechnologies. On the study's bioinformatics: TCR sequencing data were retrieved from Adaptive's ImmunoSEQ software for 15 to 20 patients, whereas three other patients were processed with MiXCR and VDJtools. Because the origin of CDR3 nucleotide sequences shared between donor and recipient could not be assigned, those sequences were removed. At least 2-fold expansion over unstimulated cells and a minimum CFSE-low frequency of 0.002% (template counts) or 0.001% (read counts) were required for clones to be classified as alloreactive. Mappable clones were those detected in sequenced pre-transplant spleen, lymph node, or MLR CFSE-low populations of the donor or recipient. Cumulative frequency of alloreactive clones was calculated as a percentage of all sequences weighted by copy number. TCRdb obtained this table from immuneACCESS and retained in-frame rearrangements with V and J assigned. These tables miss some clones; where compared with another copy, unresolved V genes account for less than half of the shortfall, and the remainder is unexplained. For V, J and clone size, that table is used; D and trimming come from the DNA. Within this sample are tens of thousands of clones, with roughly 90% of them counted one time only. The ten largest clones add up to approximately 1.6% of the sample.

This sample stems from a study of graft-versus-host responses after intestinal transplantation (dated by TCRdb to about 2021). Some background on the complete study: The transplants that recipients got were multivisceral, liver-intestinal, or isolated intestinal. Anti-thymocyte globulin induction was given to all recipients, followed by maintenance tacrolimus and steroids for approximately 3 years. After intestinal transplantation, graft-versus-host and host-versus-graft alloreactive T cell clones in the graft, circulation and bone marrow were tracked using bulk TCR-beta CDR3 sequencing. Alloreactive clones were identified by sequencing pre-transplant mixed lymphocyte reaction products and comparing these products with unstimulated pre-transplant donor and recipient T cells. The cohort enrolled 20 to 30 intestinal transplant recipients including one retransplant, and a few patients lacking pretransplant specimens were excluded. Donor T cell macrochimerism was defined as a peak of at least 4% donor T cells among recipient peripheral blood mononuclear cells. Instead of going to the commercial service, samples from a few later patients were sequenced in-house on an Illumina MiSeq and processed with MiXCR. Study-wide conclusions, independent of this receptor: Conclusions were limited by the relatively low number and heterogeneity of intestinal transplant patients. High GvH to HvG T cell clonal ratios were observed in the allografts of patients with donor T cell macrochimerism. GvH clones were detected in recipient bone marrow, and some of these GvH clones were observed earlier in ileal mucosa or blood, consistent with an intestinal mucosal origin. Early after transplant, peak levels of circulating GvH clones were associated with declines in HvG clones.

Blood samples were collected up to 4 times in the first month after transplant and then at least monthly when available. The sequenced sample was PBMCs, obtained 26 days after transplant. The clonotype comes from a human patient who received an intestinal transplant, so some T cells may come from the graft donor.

The DNA reads TGTGCCAGCAGTATGGGACATCAGAACGTGCAGTTCTTC. Its protein product is CASSMGHQNVQFF. The chain joins TRBV28 to TRBJ2-1; D gene: possibly TRBD1, on 6 matching bases. V loses 5 bases, J loses 12 bases, and the germline ends lie 17 bases apart. The germline V gene gives CDR1 as MDHEN and CDR2 as SYDVKM. Reading from cysteine to phenylalanine, the CDR3 counts 13 amino acids. Of all the DNA, just the CDR3 is kept, 39 bases in frame from base 1.